The clone carrying this T cell receptor (beta chain) was found a few times. Its antigen is unknown. A universal primer site came from template switching; cDNA carried unique molecular identifiers. Each CDR3 protein is one row after TCRdb ran MiXCR on the 5' RACE reads. Of some 1,600,000 distinct CDR3 sequences detected, under 35% appear once; the ten largest clones hold about 0.27%. CDR1 and CDR2 from the germline V gene are MRHNA and SNTAGT. V was shortened by 4 bases and J by 4 bases, with 8 bases between the two germline ends. The CDR3 sequence is 14 residues long. This entry comes from a study of identical twins. Findings and caveats of the study: Abundant beta clonotypes from cord blood had fewer insertions, unlike memory repertoires, which showed none. Models predicted less out-of-frame TCR alpha sharing in monozygotic twins than was found. For out-of-frame beta sequences, excess twin sharing was weaker.

This TCR was recovered from a newborn girl in good health. Specimen: cord blood. The chain has TRBV6-4 and TRBJ1-6; TRBD1 might be the D (5 bases). The CDR3 bases are TGTGCCAGCAGTGTTGGGACTTATAATTCACCCCTCCACTTT. Protein product: CASSVGTYNSPLHF.